This T cell receptor (beta chain) was sequenced for a study of cytomegalovirus exposure and HLA in healthy donors. Study in general: An early data release held some 85 million unique TCRs from HLA-typed donors. Overall study results and limits: It was reported in a later analysis that an Asian-associated ancestry cluster showed fewer N-insertions than the approximately 670-donor mean. From TCR beta sequences, most subjects' HLA-A and HLA-B alleles were reportedly predicted accurately.

Primers for the PCR totalled 60 Vbeta and 13 Jbeta. Here immunoSEQ multiplex PCR was the method, and the copy in TCRdb shows in-frame clones only, minus some. The sample holds about 120,000 clones, about 11% seen once. All the people who gave samples were healthy bone marrow donors. This clone was counted between two and nine times. Antigen unknown. Additional DNA sequences in this sample encode the identical CDR3. Deletions cut 2 bases from V and 1 base from J, with 6 bases between. CDR3 length: 13 amino acids. Germline lookup yields CDR1 MNHEY and CDR2 SVGAGI. This clonotype was sampled from a woman younger than 30 in good health and CMV-seropositive. The sequencing sample was made of PBMCs. The chain employs TRBV6-5 and TRBJ2-7, with D uncertain. CDR3 coding DNA: TGTGCCAGCAGTTACGACACGTCCTACGAGCAGTACTTC. It encodes CASSYDTSYEQYF.